This T cell receptor beta chain was retrieved from a study of long-term antiretroviral therapy in people with HIV. In the study overall: It was about a decade after the earliest samples that the 2015 immediate-ART recommendation appeared.

The V gene's germline CDR1 is LGHNA and CDR2 YNFKEQ. The V and J ends lost 1 base and 2 bases respectively, with 12 bases between them. This CDR3 is 15 amino acids long. Study-level results: Pre-ART expanded TRB clones stayed dominant throughout, though often decreasing after ART.

Concerning this clone: Its antigen is not identified.

Investigators performed immunoSEQ version v3.0 at survey level. Profiling relied on immunoSEQ multiplex PCR, and the TCRdb table lists in-frame clones only, not all of them. The sample shows 24,000 or so clones, 85% of them seen only once. Specimens carried roughly 0.9-10 million cryopreserved PBMC before DNA extraction. The clonotype comes from a man between 35 and 55 years old with HIV. The source material was unsorted PBMCs, sampled 2.3 years after starting antiretroviral therapy. The rearrangement joins TRBV4-2 to TRBJ2-7; D gene unclear. CDR3 protein: CASSQGSRGPYEQYF. For the CDR3, the DNA is TGTGCCAGCAGCCAAGGATCGCGTGGACCCTACGAGCAGTACTTC.